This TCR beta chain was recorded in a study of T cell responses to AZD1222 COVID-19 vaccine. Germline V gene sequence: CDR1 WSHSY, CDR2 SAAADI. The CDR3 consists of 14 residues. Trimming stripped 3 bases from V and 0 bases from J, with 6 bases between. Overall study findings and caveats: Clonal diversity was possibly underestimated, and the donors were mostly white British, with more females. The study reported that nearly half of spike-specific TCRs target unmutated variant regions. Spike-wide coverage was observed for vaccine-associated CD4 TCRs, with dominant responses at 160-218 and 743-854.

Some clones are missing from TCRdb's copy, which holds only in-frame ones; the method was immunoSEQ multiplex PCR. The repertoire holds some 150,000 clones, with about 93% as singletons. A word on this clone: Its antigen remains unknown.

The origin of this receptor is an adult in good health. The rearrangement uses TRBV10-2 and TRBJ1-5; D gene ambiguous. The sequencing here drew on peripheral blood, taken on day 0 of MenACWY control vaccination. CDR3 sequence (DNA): TGCGCCAGCAGTGACAAAGTTAGCAATCAGCCCCAGCATTTT. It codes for CASSDKVSNQPQHF.